Here is one T cell receptor (beta chain) with its context. Its target is unknown. The CDR3 is 14 amino acids. Trimming cost V 4 bases and J 5 bases; bases outside gene matches: 7. Germline V gene data show CDR1 as SGHRS and CDR2 as YFSETQ. TCRdb itself ran the 5' RACE reads through MiXCR, one entry per CDR3 protein. This sample has a few hundred thousand distinct CDR3 sequences, with under 25% found just once. This sample stems from a study of T-cell memory formation after mild COVID-19. Notes on the study in general: Memory sampled before infection contained some responding clones, suggesting cross-reactive memory joined. Clones shrinking from day 15 to 85 showed even CD4/CD8 mixes; later expanders tilted CD4+.

J is TRBJ1-1 and V is TRBV5-1; 8 bases agree with TRBD1. The receptor comes from an adult woman who had mild COVID-19 (a few samples of this study predate the infection). Cell type and time point are not known. The sample was PBMCs or a T cell subset sorted from them (not recorded which). The CDR3 bases are TGCGCCAGCAGCCTCGACAGGGGAGGGACTGAAGCTTTCTTT. Amino acids: CASSLDRGGTEAFF. Full variable domain (rest looked up from reference TRBV5-1 and TRBJ1-1): KAGVTQTPRYLIKTRGQQVTLSCSPISGHRSVSWYQQTPGQGLQFLFEYFSETQRNKGNFPGRFSGRQFSNSRSEMNVSTLELGDSALYLCASSLDRGGTEAFFGQGTRLTVV.